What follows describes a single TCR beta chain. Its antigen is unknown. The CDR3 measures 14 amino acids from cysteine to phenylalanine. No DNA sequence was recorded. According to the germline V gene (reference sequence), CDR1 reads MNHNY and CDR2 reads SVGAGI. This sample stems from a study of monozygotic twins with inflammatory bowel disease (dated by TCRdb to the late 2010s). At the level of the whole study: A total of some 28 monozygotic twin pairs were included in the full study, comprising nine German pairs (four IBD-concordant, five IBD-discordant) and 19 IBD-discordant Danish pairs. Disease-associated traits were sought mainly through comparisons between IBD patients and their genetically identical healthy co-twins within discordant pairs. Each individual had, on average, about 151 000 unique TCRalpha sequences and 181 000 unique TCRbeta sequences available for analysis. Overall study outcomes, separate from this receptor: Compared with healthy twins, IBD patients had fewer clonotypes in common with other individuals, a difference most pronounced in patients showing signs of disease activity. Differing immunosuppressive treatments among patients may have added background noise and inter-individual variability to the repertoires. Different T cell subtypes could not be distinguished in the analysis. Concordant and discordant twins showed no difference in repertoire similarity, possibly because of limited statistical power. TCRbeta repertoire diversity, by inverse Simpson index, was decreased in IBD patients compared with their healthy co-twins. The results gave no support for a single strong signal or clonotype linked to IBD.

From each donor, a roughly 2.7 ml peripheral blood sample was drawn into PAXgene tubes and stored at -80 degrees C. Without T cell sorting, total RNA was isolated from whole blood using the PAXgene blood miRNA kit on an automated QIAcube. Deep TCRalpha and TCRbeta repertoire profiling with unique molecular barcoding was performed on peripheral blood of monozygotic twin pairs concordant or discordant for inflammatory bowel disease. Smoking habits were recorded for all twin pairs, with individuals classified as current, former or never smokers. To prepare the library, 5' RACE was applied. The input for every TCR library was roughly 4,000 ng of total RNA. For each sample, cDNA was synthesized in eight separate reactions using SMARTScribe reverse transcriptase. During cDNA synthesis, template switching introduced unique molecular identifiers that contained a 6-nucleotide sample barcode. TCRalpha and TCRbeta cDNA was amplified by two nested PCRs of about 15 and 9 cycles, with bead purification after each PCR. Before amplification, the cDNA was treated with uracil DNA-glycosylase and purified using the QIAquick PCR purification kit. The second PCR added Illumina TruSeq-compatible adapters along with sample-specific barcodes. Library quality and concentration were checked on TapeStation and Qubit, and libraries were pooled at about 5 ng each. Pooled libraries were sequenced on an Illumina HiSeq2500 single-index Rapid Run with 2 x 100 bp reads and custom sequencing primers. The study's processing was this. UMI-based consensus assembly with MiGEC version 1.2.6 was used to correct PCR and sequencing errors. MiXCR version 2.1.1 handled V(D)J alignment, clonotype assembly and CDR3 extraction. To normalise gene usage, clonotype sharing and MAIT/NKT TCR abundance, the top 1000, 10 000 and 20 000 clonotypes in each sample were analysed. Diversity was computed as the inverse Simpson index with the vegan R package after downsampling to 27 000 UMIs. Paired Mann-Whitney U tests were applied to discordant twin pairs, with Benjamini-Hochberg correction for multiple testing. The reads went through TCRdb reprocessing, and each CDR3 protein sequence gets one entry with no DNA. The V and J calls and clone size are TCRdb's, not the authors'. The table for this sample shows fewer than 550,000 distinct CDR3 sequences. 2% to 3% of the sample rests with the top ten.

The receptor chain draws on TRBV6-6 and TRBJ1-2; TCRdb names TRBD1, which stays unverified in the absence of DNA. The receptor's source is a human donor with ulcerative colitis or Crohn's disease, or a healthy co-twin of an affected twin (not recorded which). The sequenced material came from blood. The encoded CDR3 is CASSSQGADYGYTF.